Each of the 7 T cell receptor beta chains below was sequenced from the same sample in a study of human T cells and chemical hapten exposure (dated by TCRdb to the early 2020s). The method was RACE. Sequencing was performed on a NextSeq 500. TCRdb reran the public reads through fastp at Q25 and MiXCR, keeping productive beta chains. CDR3 protein sequences are deduplicated, and each keeps its most common genes and DNA. In all, the sample holds more than 150,000 distinct CDR3 sequences, and 20% to 25% of those were seen once. The top ten clonotypes cover 2% to 2.5% of the sample. The time point label corresponds to: patch test 3, about 24 weeks after DPC sensitization. Explained via the paper, the treatment or condition label denotes: therapeutic diphenylcyclopropenone sensitization with weekly scalp DPC. The sequencing used whole blood, collected in connection with sensitization to the hapten diphenylcyclopropenone (DPC). The receptors were sampled from a woman aged 40 to 50 with alopecia areata. Some clones in this sample may be carry-over from other donors' samples.

The chain couples TRBV15 to TRBJ1-2; D perhaps matches TRBD1 (6 bases). The germline gives CDR1 LNHNV, CDR2 YYDKDF (reference sequence). The CDR3 sequence is 15 residues long. V was pared by 5 bases and J by 2 bases, with 15 bases between. CDR3 DNA: TGTGCCACCAGCTTATCGACAGGATTCAACTATGGCTACACCTTC. This codes for CATSLSTGFNYGYTF.

V gene TRBV7-9 combines with J gene TRBJ2-1; no clear D. In germline, CDR1 is SEHNR, CDR2 FQNEAQ (reference sequence). The CDR3 is made up of 12 amino acids. Trimming removed 5 bases from V and 2 bases from J, with 4 bases in between. Written as DNA, the CDR3 is TGTGCCAGCAGCACCACCTACAATGAGCAGTTCTTC. This gives the protein CASSTTYNEQFF.

The chain combines TRBV28 with TRBJ2-5; D not certain. V lost 6 bases and J lost 5, with 13 bases in between. This CDR3 region has 13 residues. Germline V gene lookup returns CDR1 MDHEN and CDR2 SYDVKM. The CDR3 sequence: CASSPGSGETQYF. The DNA for the CDR3 is TGTGCCAGCAGCCCCGGGTCCGGGGAGACCCAGTACTTC.

This clonotype was seen a few times. CDR3: CSARARTGRGEQFF. CDR3 nucleotide sequence: TGCAGTGCTAGAGCCAGGACTGGGCGCGGTGAGCAGTTCTTC. This chain links TRBV20-1 with TRBJ2-1; the D gene is possibly TRBD2 (5 bases). V lost 1 base and J lost 9, with 16 bases in between. The CDR3 length is 14 residues. CDR1 is DFQATT, CDR2 SNEGSKA, per germline (reference sequence).

This clonotype was observed a few times. The V and J genes are TRBV4-2 and TRBJ2-7; perhaps TRBD2 as D (6 bases). Germline-derived CDR1 and CDR2 are LGHNA and YNFKEQ. The CDR3 length is 15 residues. V was shortened by 1 base and J by 2 bases, with 12 bases between the two germline ends. CDR3 residues: CASSQGGDSAYEQYF. In DNA form, the CDR3 reads TGTGCCAGCAGCCAAGGGGGGGACTCGGCCTACGAGCAGTACTTC.

This clonotype was detected a few times. V and J are TRBV6-2 or TRBV6-3 and TRBJ2-3; D is undetermined. CDR1 is MNHEY and CDR2 is SVGEGT in the germline V gene. V lost 6 bases to trimming and J lost 0 bases, with 7 bases between them. This CDR3 region has 13 residues. CDR3 DNA: TGTGCCAGCAGACTAAGTAGCACAGATACGCAGTATTTT. This translates into CASRLSSTDTQYF.

The chain uses TRBV20-1 and TRBJ2-1; 8 bases fit TRBD2. The CDR3 is 13 amino acids. The V gene end was trimmed by 6 bases and the J gene end by 9 bases; junction bases not matched to a gene: 10. The V gene's germline CDR1 is DFQATT and CDR2 SNEGSKA (reference sequence). The CDR3 loop is CSAQNSRGGEQFF. In DNA, the CDR3 is TGCAGTGCGCAAAATTCTCGGGGGGGTGAGCAGTTCTTC.